The 19 T cell receptor beta chains reported below all come from one sample, sequenced in a study of blood T cells in healthy people across ages. Together with a sample-barcoded 5' primer, a J-beta primer mix was included in a second PCR lasting about 6 to 12 cycles. TCRdb ran MiXCR on the 5' RACE reads and lists one entry per CDR3 protein. The sample lists about 640,000 distinct CDR3 sequences; roughly 50% were seen once. The sample taken for sequencing was blood. The origin of the receptors is a man aged 55 to 70 in good health.

The chain has TRBV15 and TRBJ2-5, with TRBD2 as a possible D gene (6 bases). Near its end, the DNA agrees better with TRBJ2-7, so the J call may be wrong. This CDR3 has 18 amino acids. The germline gives CDR1 LNHNV, CDR2 YYDKDF (reference sequence). CDR3 coding DNA: TGTGCCACCAGCAGAGATCAATCGGCGGGGCTCTTCGCCTACGAGCAGTACTTC. It yields the protein CATSRDQSAGLFAYEQYF.

The CDR3 coding sequence is TGTGCCAGCAGTGTGCAGGGGGTGAGAGAGACCCAGTACTTC. This translates into CASSVQGVRETQYF. V is TRBV2 and J is TRBJ2-7, with TRBD1 identical over 7 bases. The J call may be mistaken, given a closer DNA end match to TRBJ2-5. The CDR3 contains 14 residues. Germline CDR1 SNHLY, CDR2 FYNNEI.

The chain combines TRBV7-9 with TRBJ2-7; possible D gene TRBD1, 6 bases. V shed 1 base and J shed 8 bases, with 12 bases lying between them. CDR3 size: 13 residues. Germline-derived CDR1 and CDR2 are SEHNR and FQNEAQ (reference sequence). CDR3 loop: CASSLGTAYKQYF. The CDR3 DNA reads as TGTGCCAGCAGCTTAGGGACAGCGTACAAGCAGTACTTC.

The V call is TRBV20-1, the J call TRBJ2-7, with 8 positions matching TRBD1. The end of the DNA aligns better with TRBJ2-5, so the J call may be wrong. CDR3 length equals 14 residues. CDR1 and CDR2 from the germline V gene are DFQATT and SNEGSKA (reference sequence). The CDR3 sequence: CSASGAGGAETQYF. For the CDR3, the DNA is TGCAGTGCTAGTGGGGCAGGGGGCGCGGAGACCCAGTACTTC.

The chain has TRBV12-3 or TRBV12-4 and TRBJ2-1, with TRBD1 matching 9 bases. V gave up 5 bases and J gave up 10 bases; unmatched junction bases: 9. This CDR3 is built from 14 residues. The CDR3 sequence is CASSLRGQGWEQFF. CDR3 in DNA: TGTGCCAGCAGTCTAAGGGGACAGGGCTGGGAGCAGTTCTTC.

The chain uses TRBV4-1 and TRBJ2-5, with 8 positions matching TRBD1. V dropped 3 bases and J dropped 3; count of bases not matched to a gene: 6. The CDR3 has 15 residues. The germline V gene has CDR1 MGHRA and CDR2 YSYEKL. The CDR3 here is CASSHGQGAEETQYF. CDR3 nucleotides: TGCGCCAGCAGCCACGGGCAGGGGGCGGAAGAGACCCAGTACTTC.

This clonotype was detected ten times or more. The chain employs TRBV7-3 and TRBJ2-1; TRBD1 is a possible D gene (5 bases). CDR3 length: 15 amino acids. Trimming removed 5 bases from V and 1 base from J, with 12 bases in between. The germline V gene has CDR1 SGHTA and CDR2 FQGTGA. The CDR3 sequence is CASSPGSVSYNEQFF. CDR3 DNA: TGTGCCAGCAGCCCAGGGTCGGTGTCCTACAATGAGCAGTTCTTC.

The chain is built from TRBV4-1 and TRBJ2-1; D is unresolved. V dropped 0 bases and J dropped 8 bases, with 11 bases sitting between them. Germline CDR1 and CDR2: MGHRA and YSYEKL. The CDR3 length is 14 residues. The CDR3 loop is CASSQELGFDEQFF. CDR3 DNA: TGCGCCAGCAGCCAAGAATTGGGATTCGATGAGCAGTTCTTC.

DNA of the CDR3: TGTGCCAGCAGCTTAGGGGCCTTGGGAGATTCACCCCTCCACTTT. It is translated as CASSLGALGDSPLHF. The rearrangement uses TRBV7-9 and TRBJ1-6; D gene uncertain. V gave up 1 base and J gave up 8 bases, with 12 bases separating them. CDR1 is SEHNR and CDR2 is FQNEAQ in the germline V gene (reference sequence). The CDR3 contains 15 residues.

The chain is built from TRBV27 and TRBJ2-1, with D possibly TRBD1 on 5 matching bases. Germline V lookup: CDR1 MNHEY, CDR2 SMNVEV (reference sequence). V was cut by 5 bases and J by 7 bases, with 21 bases left in between. CDR3 length equals 16 residues. The DNA for the CDR3 is TGTGCCAGCAGTCCCCGGTCGGACGGACATTTGAATGAGCAGTTCTTC. Its protein is CASSPRSDGHLNEQFF.

The chain combines TRBV27 with TRBJ1-6; D is undetermined. The CDR3 runs to 15 residues. Germline assignment: CDR1 MNHEY and CDR2 SMNVEV (reference sequence). The ends were cut back, 2 bases at V and 9 bases at J, with 14 bases in the middle. The CDR3: CASSLMGGVSSPLHF. The CDR3 nucleotides are TGTGCCAGCAGTTTAATGGGAGGAGTAAGTTCACCCCTCCACTTT.

The chain is built from TRBV15 and TRBJ1-6, with 10 bases matching TRBD1. The CDR3 spans 16 residues. Unmatched junction bases numbered 12, after V lost 9 bases and J lost 7 bases. Germline CDR1 reads LNHNV; CDR2 reads YYDKDF (reference sequence). The CDR3 region has the DNA TGTGCCACGAAAGCCGGGACAGGGGCCTCCAATTCACCCCTCCACTTT. Its protein product is CATKAGTGASNSPLHF. The full variable domain, its missing parts supplied by reference TRBV15 and TRBJ1-6, is DAMVIQNPRYQVTQFGKPVTLSCSQTLNHNVMYWYQQKSSQAPKLLFHYYDKDFNNEADTPDNFQSRRPNTSFCFLDIRSPGLGDTAMYLCATKAGTGASNSPLHFGNGTRLTVT.

The chain employs TRBV5-1 and TRBJ1-1; D may be TRBD1 (6 bases). The CDR3 runs 14 residues. The germline gives CDR1 SGHRS, CDR2 YFSETQ. Between the trimmed V and J ends, which lost 3 bases and 3 bases, there was a span of 12 bases. Written as DNA, the CDR3 is TGCGCCAGCAGCTGGAAGGGGGGAGACACTGAAGCTTTCTTT. It codes for CASSWKGGDTEAFF.

The CDR3 bases are TGCGCCAGCATCCAGGACAGGGGGCAAAGGGAGCAGTACTTC. Amino acids: CASIQDRGQREQYF. The genes are TRBV5-1 and TRBJ2-5, with 11 nucleotides matching TRBD1. The CDR3 is made up of 14 amino acids. Germline lookup yields CDR1 SGHRS and CDR2 YFSETQ. V lost 6 bases, J lost 11 bases, and 12 bases stayed unmatched.

This clonotype was picked up a small number of times. This sequence joins TRBV6-5 and TRBJ1-5; no clear D. The CDR3 is made up of 14 amino acids. The V gene lost 0 bases and the J gene lost 6 bases, with 9 bases spanning the gap. The germline gives CDR1 MNHEY, CDR2 SVGAGI. As DNA, the CDR3 is TGTGCCAGCAGTTACTCGGCCGGCCTTCAGCCCCAGCATTTT. Translation gives CASSYSAGLQPQHF.

The chain combines TRBV20-1 with TRBJ2-5; 14 bases map to TRBD2. V lost 4 bases, J lost 13 bases, and 11 bases stayed unmatched. The CDR3 totals 14 residues. Germline-derived CDR1 and CDR2 are DFQATT and SNEGSKA (reference sequence). CDR3 residues: CSATPGLAGDRAYF. The DNA of the CDR3 is TGCAGTGCTACCCCGGGACTAGCGGGGGACCGGGCGTACTTC.

DNA of the CDR3: TGTGCCAGCAGCCCTCGACTAGCCGGCAATGAGCAGTTCTTC. Its protein product is CASSPRLAGNEQFF. The chain couples TRBV3-1 to TRBJ2-1, with TRBD2 matching 7 bases. CDR1 LGHDT and CDR2 YNNKEL come from the germline V gene (reference sequence). V lost 4 bases, J lost 6 bases, and 6 bases stayed unmatched. This CDR3 comprises 14 residues.

V is TRBV27 and J is TRBJ2-1, with TRBD2 as a possible D gene (5 bases). V was shortened by 5 bases and J by 3 bases, with 8 bases between the two germline ends. The CDR3 runs 13 residues. Germline V CDR1 and CDR2: MNHEY, SMNVEV (reference sequence). The CDR3 sequence is CASSADFYNEQFF. The CDR3 DNA is TGTGCCAGCAGTGCGGACTTCTACAATGAGCAGTTCTTC.

This clonotype was observed once. V usage is TRBV6-2 or TRBV6-3 and J usage is TRBJ2-7; 8 positions match TRBD2. The CDR3 is 17 amino acids. CDR1 is MNHEY and CDR2 is SVGEGT in the germline V gene. After removal of 4 bases from V and 3 bases from J, the junction contained 14 bases not matched to a gene. The CDR3 here is CASSFLPPAGEIYEQYF. Written as DNA, the CDR3 is TGTGCCAGCAGTTTCCTCCCCCCAGCGGGGGAAATCTACGAGCAGTACTTC.